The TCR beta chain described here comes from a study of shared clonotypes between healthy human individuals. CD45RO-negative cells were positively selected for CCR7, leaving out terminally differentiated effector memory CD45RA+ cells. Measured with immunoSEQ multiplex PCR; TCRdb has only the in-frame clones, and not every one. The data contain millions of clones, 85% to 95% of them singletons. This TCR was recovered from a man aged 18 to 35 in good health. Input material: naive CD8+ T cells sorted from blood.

The CDR3 loop reads CASSFLDSTVDTQYF. The DNA of the CDR3 is TGCGCCAGCAGCTTTCTGGACTCAACGGTGGATACGCAGTATTTT. The chain couples TRBV4-1 to TRBJ2-3; the D gene is possibly TRBD2 (5 bases). Per germline, CDR1 MGHRA and CDR2 YSYEKL. The CDR3 is 15 residues long. V shed 5 bases and J shed 6 bases, with 18 bases lying between them.